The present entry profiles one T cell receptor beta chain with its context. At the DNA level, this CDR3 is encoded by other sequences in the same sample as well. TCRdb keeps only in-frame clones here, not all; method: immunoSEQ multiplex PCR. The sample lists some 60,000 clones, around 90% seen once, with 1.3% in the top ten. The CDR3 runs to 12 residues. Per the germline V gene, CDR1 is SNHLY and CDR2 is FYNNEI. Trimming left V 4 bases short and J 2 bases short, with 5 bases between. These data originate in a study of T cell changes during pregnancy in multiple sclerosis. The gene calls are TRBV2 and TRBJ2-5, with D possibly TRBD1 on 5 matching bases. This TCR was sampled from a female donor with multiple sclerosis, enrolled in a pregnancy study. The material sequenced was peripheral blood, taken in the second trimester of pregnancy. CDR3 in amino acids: CASSGQQETQYF. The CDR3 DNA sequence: TGTGCCAGCAGTGGACAGCAAGAGACCCAGTACTTC. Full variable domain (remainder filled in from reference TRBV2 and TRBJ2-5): EPEVTQTPSHQVTQMGQEVILRCVPISNHLYFYWYRQILGQKVEFLVSFYNNEISEKSEIFDDQFSVERPDGSNFTLKIRSTKLEDSAMYFCASSGQQETQYFGPGTRLLVL.